This T cell receptor beta chain was sequenced in a study of blood T cell repertoires in COVID-19. The wider study: COVID-19 samples from acute and convalescent phases originated in the United States, Italy and Spain.

The V gene's germline CDR1 is LGHDT and CDR2 YNNKEL (reference sequence). The V gene lost 4 bases and the J gene lost 1 base, with 10 bases spanning the gap. This CDR3 has 14 amino acids. The repertoire was sequenced with immunoSEQ multiplex PCR; TCRdb's copy has only in-frame clones and lacks some. The sample carries 150,000 to 200,000 clones, roughly 93% recorded once. This sequence originates from a woman aged 55-69 years with COVID-19, enrolled during active disease. The sequenced sample consisted of peripheral blood. The chain joins TRBV3-1 (or the pseudogene TRBV3-2) to TRBJ1-1, with D perhaps matching TRBD1 (6 bases). In DNA, the CDR3 is TGTGCCAGCAGCCGGTGGACAGCGAACACTGAAGCTTTCTTT. It codes for CASSRWTANTEAFF.